These 7 T cell receptor beta chains originate from one sample sequenced in a study of cytomegalovirus exposure and HLA in healthy donors. PCR amplification relied on 60 Vbeta primers (plus 13 Jbeta primers). Assay: immunoSEQ multiplex PCR; the TCRdb copy retains only in-frame clones and omits some. The table records about 150,000 clones, 80% of them present only once. The sequencing sample was made of PBMCs. These receptors all stem from a man between 25 and 39 years old in good health.

V and J are TRBV7-3 and TRBJ1-1; D uncertain. Looked up from germline, CDR1 is SGHTA and CDR2 is FQGTGA. Deletions cut 5 bases from V and 4 bases from J, with 17 bases between. This CDR3 comprises 15 residues. CDR3 protein: CASSPKEGSGTEAFF. The DNA of the CDR3 is TGTGCCAGCAGCCCAAAGGAGGGTTCGGGCACTGAAGCTTTCTTT.

This clone was seen once. This chain joins TRBV30 and TRBJ1-3, with 7 positions matching TRBD1. V was clipped by 4 bases and J by 0 bases; unmatched bases: 6. The CDR3 has 15 residues. Germline values: CDR1 GTSNPN, CDR2 SVGIG (reference sequence). The CDR3 reads CAWIWDRFSGNTIYF. The DNA for the CDR3 is TGTGCCTGGATCTGGGACAGATTCTCTGGAAACACCATATATTTT.

V gene TRBV11-2 combines with J gene TRBJ2-5, with 12 bases identical to TRBD2. The DNA end lines up better with TRBJ2-7; the J call may be wrong. The CDR3 is 14 amino acids. From germline, CDR1 is SGHAT and CDR2 FQNNGV. The CDR3 region is CASSWTSGDYEQYF. Here the CDR3 DNA reads TGTGCCAGCAGCTGGACTAGCGGGGACTACGAGCAGTACTTC.

The chain uses TRBV6-5 and TRBJ2-1, with 7 bases that match TRBD2. This CDR3 has 15 residues. The J segment lost 6 bases and the V segment lost 6 bases, leaving 11 bases of the junction unmatched. Looked up from germline, CDR1 is MNHEY and CDR2 is SVGAGI. The CDR3 region is CASSDTGLFPNEQFF. DNA of the CDR3: TGTGCCAGCAGCGACACGGGACTATTCCCCAATGAGCAGTTCTTC.

Only a few counts were recorded for this clone. The rearrangement joins TRBV29-1 to TRBJ2-2; TRBD2 might be the D (7 bases). The V and J ends lost 7 bases and 5 bases respectively, with 17 bases between them. Germline CDR1 and CDR2: SQVTM and ANQGSEA. There are 14 residues in the CDR3. In DNA, the CDR3 is TGCAGCGGGGGGCGGGGGAGACTGACCGGGGAGCTGTTTTTT. Translation: CSGGRGRLTGELFF.

This chain links TRBV9 with TRBJ1-2, with 9 positions matching TRBD1. CDR1 is SGDLS, CDR2 YYNGEE, per germline. Germline trimming cut 3 bases from V and 6 bases from J; bases unmatched to any gene: 3. The CDR3 runs to 13 residues. The CDR3, as DNA: TGTGCCAGCAGCGAGGACAGGGGAGATGGCTACACCTTC. Amino acids: CASSEDRGDGYTF.

The rearrangement links TRBV11-2 to TRBJ2-5; 8 bases are a match to TRBD2. Germline CDR1 is SGHAT and CDR2 is FQNNGV. CDR3 size: 15 residues. V lost 6 bases, J lost 5 bases, and 11 bases stayed unmatched. In DNA form, the CDR3 reads TGTGCCAGCAGAGAAAAATCGGGGGGGAGGGAGACCCAGTACTTC. Its translation: CASREKSGGRETQYF.